Listed below are T cell receptor beta chains from one sample, sequenced in a study of control samples from healthy donors and cancer patients. Profiling relied on immunoSEQ multiplex PCR, and the TCRdb table lists in-frame clones only, not all of them. Counted here are 70,000 to 95,000 clones, more than 85% occurring once; the ten biggest clones make up about 1.3%. What was sequenced was PBMCs. Receptor source: a woman aged 40 to 55 with lung cancer. Each CDR3 is given with its conserved first and last residue. Each record gives: V gene, J gene, clone size, D gene, CDR3 DNA, CDR3 protein. The D gene is left open where the match is weak. Rows give clone size only sometimes, using once, few, many, or a class for an expanded clone.

TRBV20-1	TRBJ1-1	NA	NA	TGCAGTGCTAGACCCGGTTATGAAGCTTTCTTT	CSARPGYEAFF
TRBV7-2	TRBJ1-1	NA	NA	TGTGCCAGCAGCCGCTCGCGCACTGAAGCTTTCTTT	CASSRSRTEAFF
TRBV19	TRBJ2-3	NA	NA	TGTGCCAGTACCACAGGTCTCACAGATACGCAGTATTTT	CASTTGLTDTQYF
TRBV3-1/TRBV3-2	TRBJ1-1	NA	NA	TGTGCCAGCAGCCAAAATATGTTGACCGAGAACACTGAAGCTTTCTTT	CASSQNMLTENTEAFF
TRBV10-3	TRBJ1-1	NA	TRBD1	TGTGCCATCAGTTCGACAGGGGTAGGCACTGAAGCTTTCTTT	CAISSTGVGTEAFF
TRBV10-3	TRBJ1-3	NA	TRBD1	TGTGCCATCAGAAGGACAGGACCAACCTCTGGAAACACCATATATTTT	CAIRRTGPTSGNTIYF
TRBV3-1/TRBV3-2	TRBJ1-2	NA	TRBD1	TGTGCCAGCAGCTACAGGGGGCGCCTTGGCTACACCTTC	CASSYRGRLGYTF
TRBV5-1	TRBJ2-3	NA	TRBD2	TGCGCCAGCAGCTTGGGGGCCGGGGGGGCTGACACAGATACGCAGTATTTT	CASSLGAGGADTDTQYF
TRBV27	TRBJ2-1	NA	TRBD2	TGTGCCAGCAGTTTACTAGCGGGGGCAACCTTTCTCTACAATGAGCAGTTCTTC	CASSLLAGATFLYNEQFF
TRBV3-1/TRBV3-2	TRBJ1-3	NA	NA	TGTGCCAGCAGCCAAGATCGGGGACCGTCTGGAAACACCATATATTTT	CASSQDRGPSGNTIYF
TRBV9	TRBJ1-2	once	NA	TGTGCCAGCAGCGCCCAGTCGGTTATGGATGGCTACACCTTC	CASSAQSVMDGYTF
TRBV28	TRBJ1-4	NA	NA	TGTGCCAGCAGTTCCCCTCGGGGGGAGTCTAATGAAAAACTGTTTTTT	CASSSPRGESNEKLFF
TRBV2	TRBJ1-5	NA	NA	TGTGCCAGCAGTGAAGAACGGGGCAAGAATCAGCCCCAGCATTTT	CASSEERGKNQPQHF
TRBV11-2	TRBJ2-7	NA	TRBD2	TGTGCCAGCAGCTTAGCGACTAGCGGGGGCCTCTCCTACGAGCAGTACTTC	CASSLATSGGLSYEQYF
TRBV6-1	TRBJ1-5	once	NA	TGTGCCAGCAGTGAAGCGGCCTATAGCAATCAGCCCCAGCATTTT	CASSEAAYSNQPQHF
TRBV19	TRBJ1-3	NA	NA	TGTGCCAGTATCCGGAGTGCGGTAGGGCCCGGGTCATTCACCATATATTTT	CASIRSAVGPGSFTIYF
TRBV19	TRBJ2-2	NA	NA	TGTGCCAGTAGTTCCGCCGGTCGGGGGCGAGGGACCGGGGAGCTGTTTTTT	CASSSAGRGRGTGELFF
TRBV7-2	TRBJ1-6	NA	NA	TGTGCCAGCAGCCTCTATCCTCTCCCCCTCCACTTT	CASSLYPLPLHF
TRBV6-6	TRBJ1-1	NA	NA	TGTGCCAGCAGTCTCGGTGGGAACACTGAAGCTTTCTTT	CASSLGGNTEAFF
TRBV12-5	TRBJ1-2	once	NA	TGTGCTAGTGGTTTCACGCGGATTTATGGCTACACCTTC	CASGFTRIYGYTF
TRBV19	TRBJ2-5	NA	TRBD1	TGTGCCAGTAGTACGTCTGACAGGGGGACCGGGGAGACCCAGTACTTC	CASSTSDRGTGETQYF
TRBV28	TRBJ2-1	NA	TRBD2	TGTGCCAGCAGCCCCTTCCCTAGCGGGGTAAACAATGAGCAGTTCTTC	CASSPFPSGVNNEQFF
TRBV9	TRBJ1-2	few	NA	TGTGCCAGCAGCGTAGCTCCAGGAGGCCTTTATGGCTACACCTTC	CASSVAPGGLYGYTF
TRBV28	TRBJ1-5	NA	TRBD1	TGTGCCAGCAGTCGGGACAGTTTCAATCAGCCCCAGCATTTT	CASSRDSFNQPQHF
TRBV4-1	TRBJ1-5	once	TRBD1	TGCGCCAGCAGCCAGACGGACAGGGGACTGGGTCAGCCCCAGCATTTT	CASSQTDRGLGQPQHF
TRBV30	TRBJ2-5	NA	TRBD2	TGTGCCTGGAGTGTACGGGGGGAACCCCAAGAGACCCAGTACTTC	CAWSVRGEPQETQYF
TRBV30	TRBJ1-1	NA	TRBD1	TGTGCCTGGTCGAGGGACAGGGGTCCCTACACTGAAGCTTTCTTT	CAWSRDRGPYTEAFF
TRBV7-7	TRBJ2-7	NA	NA	TGTGCTAGCAGCTTAGGACAGGGAGGGACCTACGAGCAGTACTTC	CASSLGQGGTYEQYF
TRBV5-6	TRBJ2-7	NA	NA	TGTGCCAGCAGCTCCTGGAGCTCCTACGAGCAGTACTTC	CASSSWSSYEQYF
TRBV6-1	TRBJ1-5	NA	NA	TGTGCCAGCAGTGAACTTGGAGCGGCAGGGGTCCTACCCCAGCATTTT	CASSELGAAGVLPQHF
TRBV6-5	TRBJ1-1	NA	TRBD1	TGTGCCAGCAGGTGGGGTACAGGGGGCACTGAAGCTTTCTTT	CASRWGTGGTEAFF